This entry lists 10 T cell receptor beta chains sequenced from one sample in a study of blood T cell repertoires in COVID-19. Measured with immunoSEQ multiplex PCR; TCRdb has only the in-frame clones, and not every one. Of over 120,000 clones in the sample, roughly 83% were seen once. The sample consisted of peripheral blood. All receptors derive from a woman aged 80 or older with acute or convalescent COVID-19.

This chain joins TRBV7-3 and TRBJ2-5; D is possibly TRBD2 (6 bases). Trimming left V 4 bases short and J 1 base short, with 13 bases between. Germline lookup yields CDR1 SGHTA and CDR2 FQGTGA. The CDR3 length is 15 residues. Here the CDR3 reads CASSSSGGSQETQYF. The DNA of the CDR3 is TGTGCCAGCAGCTCCTCCGGAGGGTCCCAAGAGACCCAGTACTTC.

The chain joins TRBV5-6 to TRBJ2-5; the match to TRBD2 covers 7 bases. Losses at the gene ends were 4 bases for V and 1 base for J; bases not matched to a gene: 4. The CDR3 loop spans 14 amino acids. CDR1 and CDR2 (germline): SGHDT, YYEEEE. This chain's CDR3 is CASSPPSGQETQYF. The DNA for the CDR3 is TGTGCCAGCAGCCCGCCTAGCGGCCAAGAGACCCAGTACTTC.

The chain has TRBV12-3 or TRBV12-4 and TRBJ1-1, with D possibly being TRBD1 (5 bases). Trimming stripped 7 bases from V and 7 bases from J, with 13 bases between. CDR3 length: 12 residues. In nucleotides, the CDR3 is TGTGCCAGCATCTGGGGGGGAGTTGAAGCTTTCTTT. Translated: CASIWGGVEAFF.

The chain recombines TRBV7-8 with TRBJ2-3; 9 bases line up with TRBD2. CDR3 length equals 15 residues. Germline V gives CDR1 SGHVS, CDR2 FQNEAQ. Trimming took 3 bases from V and 6 from J; bases not matched to a gene: 7. DNA for the CDR3: TGTGCCAGCAGCTTGGCGGGAGGGACTTGGGATACGCAGTATTTT. It encodes CASSLAGGTWDTQYF.

The CDR3, as DNA: TGTGCCAGCTCACCAGAACAGGAGACTAATGAAAAACTGTTTTTT. It encodes CASSPEQETNEKLFF. V and J are TRBV18 and TRBJ1-4; a weak D match, TRBD1 (5 bases). There are 15 residues in the CDR3. V lost 2 bases to trimming and J lost 2 bases, with 9 bases between them. From germline, CDR1 is KGHSH and CDR2 LQKENI.

The chain is built from TRBV6-6 and TRBJ1-6; 9 nucleotides match TRBD1. Trimming at V came to 2 bases and at J to 9 bases, leaving 5 bases not matched to a gene. The CDR3 spans 15 residues. The V gene's germline CDR1 is MNHNY and CDR2 SVGAGI (reference sequence). The CDR3 DNA follows: TGTGCCAGCAGTTACAGGGACAGGGATATTTCACCCCTCCACTTT. It specifies CASSYRDRDISPLHF.

This clone was observed a few times. The chain couples TRBV19 to TRBJ2-6; 9 bases are a match to TRBD1. The CDR3 extends over 19 amino acids. Germline-derived CDR1 and CDR2 are LNHDA and SQIVND (reference sequence). The trim removed 8 bases at V and 4 bases at J, leaving 18 bases unmatched. The CDR3 DNA reads as TGTGCCAGTTCTCGCTTGGGCGGGACAGGGCTTTCAGGGGCCAACGTCCTGACTTTC. This codes for CASSRLGGTGLSGANVLTF.

The rearrangement uses TRBV6-2 or TRBV6-3 and TRBJ2-1; no clear D. This CDR3 is 13 amino acids long. Deletions cut 6 bases from V and 4 bases from J, with 10 bases between. The germline V gene encodes CDR1 MNHEY and CDR2 SVGEGT. The CDR3 sequence is CASSPTAYNEQFF. The DNA for the CDR3 is TGTGCCAGCAGCCCAACAGCTTACAATGAGCAGTTCTTC.

The chain carries TRBV6-5 and TRBJ1-2, with D hard to call. The CDR3 extends over 15 amino acids. The V gene lost 8 bases and the J gene lost 9 bases, with 25 bases spanning the gap. The germline V gene encodes CDR1 MNHEY and CDR2 SVGAGI. CDR3 sequence reads: CASVLTHGVAISYTF. The CDR3 DNA reads as TGTGCCAGCGTTTTAACTCACGGGGTTGCTATAAGCTACACCTTC.

This rearrangement joins TRBV18 to TRBJ1-5; D unclear. The CDR3 contains 16 residues. Germline assignment: CDR1 KGHSH and CDR2 LQKENI. V lost 0 bases and J 0 bases, leaving 9 bases between the germline ends. The CDR3 DNA reads TGTGCCAGCTCACCACCCAACGGTCCTAGCAATCAGCCCCAGCATTTT. It encodes CASSPPNGPSNQPQHF.